This T cell receptor (beta chain) was sequenced in a study of shared clonotypes between healthy human individuals. Study-level findings and limits: Estimated richness was generally greater in naive than memory subsets. Across a handful of donors, naive CD4 shared roughly 5.1%, naive CD8 less than 4%, memory CD4 less than 2.5%, memory CD8 around 0.42%.

Some clones are missing from TCRdb's copy, which holds only in-frame ones; the method was immunoSEQ multiplex PCR. Of about 1 million clones listed, 65% to 80% are singletons. Recent acute infections and vaccinations were absent in the healthy HIV-negative adult donors. This CDR3 has 17 residues. Per germline, CDR1 SGHVS and CDR2 FQNEAQ. Trimming pared 1 base from V and 1 base from J, leaving 16 bases between. This clone has only a few counts. No antigen is known for it. This chain connects TRBV7-8 to TRBJ1-1, with D perhaps TRBD1 (5 bases). Sequenced material: memory CD4+ T cells sorted from blood. The subset here: CD45RA-negative fraction. This receptor was taken from a man aged 18 to 29 in good health. The CDR3 bases are TGTGCCAGCAGCTTAGGAGGGGTAGGGGCGGGGAACACTGAAGCTTTCTTT. Its translation is CASSLGGVGAGNTEAFF.